The clone carrying this TCR beta chain was found a few times. Its antigen is not identified. CDR1 and CDR2 (germline): SQVTM, ANQGSEA. The CDR3 is made up of 17 amino acids. The ends lost 5 bases at V and 2 bases at J; junction bases unmatched: 10. These data are taken from a study of human T cells and chemical hapten exposure. TCRdb reprocessed the RACE reads with MiXCR, giving one entry per CDR3 protein. Here the sample spans 60,000 to 90,000 distinct CDR3 sequences, around 9.3% being singletons. Study observations and caveats: With regard to DPC sensitization, TCRs above 1 in 1000 frequency did not change.

Sample time point: healthy volunteer bleed at 6 weeks. Total RNA came from unfractionated whole blood. Material for sequencing was whole blood. This clonotype was sampled from a female donor in good health. Some clones in this sample may be carry-over from other donors' samples. The chain carries TRBV29-1 and TRBJ2-3, with 13 bases aligning to TRBD2. The CDR3 coding sequence is TGCAGCGTTCCGCCACTAGCGGGGGGGCGTTTCACAGATACGCAGTATTTT. Residues: CSVPPLAGGRFTDTQYF.